The clone carrying this T cell receptor (beta chain) was found a few times. The data were obtained in a study of blood T cells in healthy people across ages. The authors ran a second PCR of about 6 to 11 cycles using a sample-barcoded 5' primer and a J-beta primer mix. Each CDR3 protein gets one entry after TCRdb re-called the 5' RACE reads with MiXCR. Here the sample spans about 1,400,000 distinct CDR3 sequences, 40% to 50% being singletons. This CDR3 has 10 residues. Germline values: CDR1 MRHNA, CDR2 SNTAGT. V dropped 4 bases and J dropped 8 bases, with 5 bases sitting between them. Input material: blood. V and J are TRBV6-4 and TRBJ1-1; D uncertain. The TCR sequence derives from a young woman in good health. In nucleotides, the CDR3 is TGTGCCAGCAGTGGTCGGGAAGCTTTCTTT. As protein: CASSGREAFF.